This record looks at one T cell receptor (beta chain) sequence and its context. TCRdb keeps only in-frame clones here, not all; method: immunoSEQ multiplex PCR. The sample lists almost 350,000 clones; about 90% were seen once. The data were obtained in a study of blood T cell repertoires in COVID-19. Looking at the study overall: The samples span acute and convalescent COVID-19 from the United States, Italy and Spain.

V was pared by 1 base and J by 4 bases, with 7 bases between. In germline, CDR1 is LGHNT, CDR2 FRNRAP. The CDR3 runs 13 residues. The genes are TRBV12-5 and TRBJ1-2; D not certain. The receptor was derived from a woman in her thirties who had been exposed to COVID-19. The specimen sequenced was PBMCs or T cells enriched from blood (not recorded which). Here the CDR3 reads CASGLEAVYGYTF. Written as DNA, the CDR3 is TGTGCTAGTGGTTTGGAGGCGGTCTATGGCTACACCTTC.